Listed below are T cell receptor beta chains from one sample, sequenced in a study of shared clonotypes between healthy human individuals. Using immunoSEQ multiplex PCR, the repertoire was profiled, and TCRdb retains in-frame clones only, with some absent. The data show roughly 380,000 clones, around 96% seen once. What was sequenced was memory CD8+ T cells sorted from blood. The receptors stem from a young man in good health. Both conserved end residues are part of each CDR3. Clone size is not always given. Where it is, it says once, few, many or a class for expanded clones.

clone_size | j_call | v_call | cdr3_aa
NA | TRBJ1-2 | TRBV20-1 | CSAGDSYGYTF
NA | TRBJ2-1 | TRBV19 | CASSRGHFLSSYNEQFF
NA | TRBJ2-7 | TRBV30 | CAWSAKYEQYF
NA | TRBJ2-4 | TRBV28 | CASSTRAGAKNIQYF
NA | TRBJ2-7 | TRBV11-1 | CASSLGTSGRAYEQYF
NA | TRBJ2-2 | TRBV5-1 | CASSLWRERPNTGELFF
once | TRBJ1-1 | TRBV6-5 | CASRAGPEAFF
NA | TRBJ2-7 | TRBV27 | CASSHNRDGEQYF
NA | TRBJ2-1 | TRBV10-1 | CASSESYRISGLGANNEQFF
NA | TRBJ1-1 | TRBV5-1 | CASSRIRFENTEAFF
NA | TRBJ2-1 | TRBV10-2 | CASTVSGRAYNEQFF
NA | TRBJ1-5 | TRBV27 | CASSSYRGSGNQPQHF
NA | TRBJ2-3 | TRBV7-6 | CASSFSGITDTQYF
NA | TRBJ1-1 | TRBV13 | CASSLRVNTEAFF
NA | TRBJ2-3 | TRBV25-1 | CASSGAGSDTQYF
NA | TRBJ2-7 | TRBV9 | CASSVDLTYEQYF
NA | TRBJ2-6 | TRBV6-1 | CASSEAGAGANVLTF
NA | TRBJ2-5 | TRBV30 | CAWSGGSGTQYF
NA | TRBJ1-1 | TRBV6-1 | CASRLQGTTEAFF
NA | TRBJ2-5 | TRBV15 | CATSRELAGVETQYF
NA | TRBJ2-1 | TRBV20-1 | CSADKRGFLFF
NA | TRBJ2-3 | TRBV29-1 | CSVQLTRTDTQYF
NA | TRBJ2-2 | TRBV5-1 | CASSRLGVKNTGELFF
few | TRBJ2-5 | TRBV5-1 | CASSFAETQYF
NA | TRBJ2-7 | TRBV19 | CASSQTGTSGYEQYF
once | TRBJ2-1 | TRBV5-4 | CASSGSGRAYNEQFF
NA | TRBJ1-1 | TRBV2 | CASSSQGNTEAFF
NA | TRBJ2-5 | TRBV7-2 | CASSLDWGRGHYQETQYF
NA | TRBJ2-1 | TRBV10-1 | CAASQGRLGEQFF
NA | TRBJ2-7 | TRBV19 | CASSRNYEQYF
NA | TRBJ2-7 | TRBV6-1 | CASRQGLLPYEQYF
NA | TRBJ1-1 | TRBV2 | CASSVNTNTEAFF
NA | TRBJ1-2 | TRBV28 | CASSLWDRDGYTF
NA | TRBJ2-7 | TRBV28 | CASRSPRTGGFHEQYF
once | TRBJ1-3 | TRBV2 | CASSIWMGGNTIYF